This TCR beta chain was recovered during a study of neoadjuvant anti-PD-1 for oral cavity cancer. Overall study context: Most patients had three to four biweekly doses of 3 mg/kg nivolumab before resection. Patients without progression received a fourth nivolumab dose around day 43, then surgical resection on days 50-56.

Study observations and caveats: With a few patients per group, TCR findings need larger cohorts. Non-responders to neoadjuvant nivolumab had significantly more clonal PBMC T cells than responders.

This clone was seen more than once but under ten times. What it binds is unknown. Stated time point: after neoadjuvant nivolumab, at surgical resection. Profiled with immunoSEQ multiplex PCR; TCRdb holds only in-frame clones, not every one. The sample includes about 12,000 clones, 70% to 80% of them seen just once. Germline CDR1 SNHLY, CDR2 FYNNEI. The V end lost 7 bases, the J end lost 6 bases, and 15 bases lay between the germline ends. The CDR3 is 13 residues long. Sequenced material: PBMCs, taken after nivolumab (anti-PD-1) treatment. This rearrangement joins TRBV2 to TRBJ1-1; maybe TRBD1 (5 bases). The receptor's source is a person aged 35 to 85 with oral cavity squamous cell carcinoma. This chain's CDR3 is CASTPNGGPEAFF. CDR3 nucleotides: TGTGCCAGCACCCCGAACGGGGGTCCTGAAGCTTTCTTT.